The 21 T cell receptor beta chains below were found in one sample sequenced in a study of STAT5B mutations in CD4+ large granular lymphocyte leukemia (dated by TCRdb to the early 2020s). Libraries were constructed by the immunoSEQ multiplex PCR assay. What TCRdb holds here is the immuneACCESS table cut down to in-frame rearrangements. Part of the clones is not present; checked against another copy, under half of the missing clones reflect an unresolved V gene, and the others are unexplained. The sample table records around 27,000 clones; over 60% of these occur just once. The top ten clonotypes cover roughly 3.3% of the sample. The specimen sequenced was CD4+ T cells from blood buffy coats. The source is a human donor in good health.

The gene calls are TRBV28 and TRBJ2-3; possibly TRBD2 for D (6 bases). Per germline, CDR1 MDHEN and CDR2 SYDVKM. The CDR3 extends over 15 amino acids. V lost 2 bases and J lost 10, with 19 bases in between. CDR3 coding DNA: TGTGCCAGCAGTTTAGCGGGGACTGTCACTGCAGCGCAGTATTTT. Encoded protein: CASSLAGTVTAAQYF.

The chain couples TRBV4-1 to TRBJ2-1; D is unclear. V was trimmed by 3 bases and J by 5 bases, leaving 23 bases between them. This CDR3 is 18 amino acids long. Germline-derived CDR1 and CDR2 are MGHRA and YSYEKL. CDR3 protein: CASSQIIPRTPKNNEQFF. CDR3 nucleotide sequence: TGCGCCAGCAGCCAGATCATCCCGCGGACGCCCAAAAACAATGAGCAGTTCTTC.

The gene calls are TRBV9 and TRBJ2-5; 9 nucleotides match TRBD2. This CDR3 is built from 15 residues. CDR1 and CDR2 (germline): SGDLS, YYNGEE. V was clipped by 3 bases and J by 7 bases; unmatched bases: 10. The CDR3, as DNA: TGTGCCAGCAGCGCAGTAGCGGGAGAGGAGGGGACCCAGTACTTC. Translated: CASSAVAGEEGTQYF. The full variable domain, completed using reference TRBV9 and TRBJ2-5, is DSGVTQTPKHLITATGQRVTLRCSPRSGDLSVYWYQQSLDQGLQFLIQYYNGEERAKGNILERFSAQQFPDLHSELNLSSLELGDSALYFCASSAVAGEEGTQYFGPGTRLLVL.

The rearrangement joins TRBV6-5 to TRBJ2-7, with unresolved D. CDR3 length equals 11 residues. The germline V gene has CDR1 MNHEY and CDR2 SVGAGI. The CDR3: CGTSASYEQYF. The CDR3 nucleotides are TGTGGGACCAGCGCGAGTTACGAGCAGTACTTC.

The chain couples TRBV7-8 to TRBJ2-7; D is unresolved. The length of the CDR3 is 15 residues. CDR1 is SGHVS and CDR2 is FQNEAQ in the germline V gene. Trimming shortened V by 1 base and J by 0 bases, and 10 bases separated the two germline ends. The CDR3 nucleotides read TGTGCCAGCAGCTTAGGGCTAACGAGCTCCTACGAGCAGTACTTC. This translates into CASSLGLTSSYEQYF.

This clone was counted only a few times. This chain links TRBV7-2 with TRBJ2-2; the match to TRBD1 covers 8 bases. CDR1 is SGHTA and CDR2 is FQGNSA in the germline V gene. The CDR3 is 16 residues long. J was trimmed by 0 bases and V by 5 bases; bases with no gene match: 5. The CDR3 sequence: CASSLPGQANTGELFF. For the CDR3, the DNA is TGTGCCAGCAGCCTACCGGGACAGGCGAACACCGGGGAGCTGTTTTTT.

The genes are TRBV5-4 and TRBJ2-3; 11 positions agree with TRBD1. V lost 0 bases to trimming and J lost 5 bases; unmatched junction nucleotides: 5. The CDR3 has 16 amino acids. The V gene's germline CDR1 is SGHNT and CDR2 YYREEE (reference sequence). The CDR3 DNA reads TGTGCCAGCAGCTTGGATGGACAGGGGGCTGGAGATACGCAGTATTTT. Protein product: CASSLDGQGAGDTQYF.

The chain carries TRBV7-6 and TRBJ2-3; TRBD2 agrees at 11 bases. After removal of 1 base from V and 0 bases from J, the junction contained 0 bases not matched to a gene. The CDR3 loop spans 16 amino acids. CDR1 SGHVS and CDR2 FNYEAQ come from the germline V gene. The CDR3 sequence is CASSLGTSGSTDTQYF. The CDR3 DNA is TGTGCCAGCAGCTTAGGGACTAGCGGGAGCACAGATACGCAGTATTTT.

The V call is TRBV7-8, the J call TRBJ1-1; maybe TRBD1 (5 bases). From germline, CDR1 is SGHVS and CDR2 FQNEAQ. This CDR3 has 13 residues. V lost 4 bases to trimming and J lost 1 base, with 7 bases between them. CDR3 in amino acids: CASSWQGNTEAFF. The DNA for the CDR3 is TGTGCCAGCAGCTGGCAGGGGAACACTGAAGCTTTCTTT.

The J gene is TRBJ2-1, the V gene TRBV7-9; tentatively, D is TRBD1 (6 bases). CDR1 and CDR2 from the germline V gene are SEHNR and FQNEAQ (reference sequence). V dropped 1 base and J dropped 8 bases, with 18 bases sitting between them. The CDR3 spans 16 residues. The CDR3 protein is CASSLGTGQWVDEQFF. The DNA for the CDR3 is TGTGCCAGCAGCTTAGGAACAGGGCAGTGGGTGGATGAGCAGTTCTTC.

The chain couples TRBV19 to TRBJ1-2, with 11 positions matching TRBD1. CDR1 is LNHDA, CDR2 SQIVND, per germline (reference sequence). The CDR3 covers 16 residues. The V and J ends lost 0 bases and 4 bases, in that order; junction bases with no gene match: 4. The CDR3 loop is CASSIDGQGAPYGYTF. CDR3 bases: TGTGCCAGTAGTATAGACGGACAGGGGGCGCCCTATGGCTACACCTTC.

This sequence joins TRBV4-3 and TRBJ2-1; 12 bases map to TRBD2. Germline CDR1 and CDR2: LGHNA and YSLEER. Trimming removed 4 bases from V and 7 bases from J; junction bases left unmatched: 8. The CDR3 spans 16 residues. The CDR3 is CASSRMGLAGTNEQFF. The CDR3 DNA follows: TGCGCCAGCAGCCGGATGGGACTAGCGGGCACAAATGAGCAGTTCTTC.

The chain joins TRBV30 to TRBJ2-7, with D possibly being TRBD1 (5 bases). The CDR3 sequence is 15 residues long. Germline CDR1 is GTSNPN and CDR2 is SVGIG (reference sequence). V was trimmed by 0 bases and J by 0 bases, leaving 12 bases between them. The CDR3 DNA is TGTGCCTGGAGTGTTTGGGGCGGAACCTCCTACGAGCAGTACTTC. It encodes CAWSVWGGTSYEQYF.

This chain uses TRBV25-1 with TRBJ2-5; D uncertain. The end of the DNA fits TRBJ2-7 better, so the J call may be wrong. The CDR3 covers 11 residues. Germline loops: CDR1 MGHDK, CDR2 SYGVNS. This chain's CDR3 is CASSWFYEQYF. CDR3 in DNA: TGTGCCAGCAGCTGGTTTTACGAGCAGTACTTC.

The chain uses TRBV7-2 and TRBJ1-2; D is possibly TRBD1 (6 bases). The CDR3 is 14 residues long. The V and J ends lost 1 base and 6 bases respectively, with 12 bases between them. CDR1 SGHTA and CDR2 FQGNSA come from the germline V gene. In nucleotides, the CDR3 is TGTGCCAGCAGCTTAGGGGGGGACATTCATGGCTACACCTTC. Protein product: CASSLGGDIHGYTF.

The chain carries TRBV5-1 and TRBJ2-2; 9 bases are shared with TRBD2. V was clipped by 4 bases and J by 1 base; unmatched bases: 2. The CDR3 covers 15 residues. Germline lookup yields CDR1 SGHRS and CDR2 YFSETQ. The CDR3 DNA is TGCGCCAGCAGCCAGACTAGCGGGAACACCGGGGAGCTGTTTTTT. It encodes CASSQTSGNTGELFF.

The chain is built from TRBV7-9 and TRBJ1-2, with 7 nucleotides matching TRBD1. There are 16 residues in the CDR3. Germline assignment: CDR1 SEHNR and CDR2 FQNEAQ (reference sequence). V was clipped by 1 base and J by 4 bases; unmatched bases: 9. CDR3 loop: CASSLDRGPGGYGYTF. CDR3 nucleotide sequence: TGTGCCAGCAGCTTAGACCGCGGCCCAGGGGGCTATGGCTACACCTTC.

This clone is categorized as medium-sized. This rearrangement joins TRBV15 to TRBJ2-7; D is possibly TRBD1 (6 bases). The CDR3 consists of 17 residues. V was cut by 3 bases and J by 0 bases, with 18 bases left in between. The germline CDR1 and CDR2 sequences are LNHNV and YYDKDF (reference sequence). CDR3 amino acids: CATSSPLDRPHSYEQYF. DNA for the CDR3: TGTGCCACCAGCAGCCCCCTTGACAGGCCACACTCCTACGAGCAGTACTTC. The full variable domain, in which reference TRBV15 and TRBJ2-7 provide the parts outside the CDR3, is DAMVIQNPRYQVTQFGKPVTLSCSQTLNHNVMYWYQQKSSQAPKLLFHYYDKDFNNEADTPDNFQSRRPNTSFCFLDIRSPGLGDTAMYLCATSSPLDRPHSYEQYFGPGTRLTVT.

This clone was seen a few times. V usage is TRBV10-3 and J usage is TRBJ2-2; D is undetermined. CDR1 and CDR2 (germline): ENHRY, SYGVKD. V lost 4 bases and J lost 7, with 4 bases in between. The CDR3 runs 11 residues. As DNA, the CDR3 is TGTGCCATCAGTGCTAACGGGGAGCTGTTTTTT. Encoded protein: CAISANGELFF.

The rearrangement links TRBV6-6 to TRBJ2-3, with TRBD1 as a possible D gene (5 bases). CDR3 length: 12 residues. Germline V lookup: CDR1 MNHNY, CDR2 SVGAGI (reference sequence). Trimming removed 5 bases at V and 4 bases at J, with 7 bases between. DNA for the CDR3: TGTGCCAGCAGTATGACAGCAGATACGCAGTATTTT. This encodes CASSMTADTQYF.

The chain carries TRBV5-5 and TRBJ1-1; 9 nucleotides agree with TRBD1. V dropped 2 bases and J dropped 0; count of bases not matched to a gene: 14. This CDR3 contains 19 residues. Germline assignment: CDR1 SGHKS and CDR2 YYEKEE (reference sequence). The CDR3 sequence: CASSFSSGTGFNVNTEAFF. The CDR3 nucleotides read TGTGCCAGCAGCTTCTCATCCGGGACAGGGTTTAACGTGAACACTGAAGCTTTCTTT.